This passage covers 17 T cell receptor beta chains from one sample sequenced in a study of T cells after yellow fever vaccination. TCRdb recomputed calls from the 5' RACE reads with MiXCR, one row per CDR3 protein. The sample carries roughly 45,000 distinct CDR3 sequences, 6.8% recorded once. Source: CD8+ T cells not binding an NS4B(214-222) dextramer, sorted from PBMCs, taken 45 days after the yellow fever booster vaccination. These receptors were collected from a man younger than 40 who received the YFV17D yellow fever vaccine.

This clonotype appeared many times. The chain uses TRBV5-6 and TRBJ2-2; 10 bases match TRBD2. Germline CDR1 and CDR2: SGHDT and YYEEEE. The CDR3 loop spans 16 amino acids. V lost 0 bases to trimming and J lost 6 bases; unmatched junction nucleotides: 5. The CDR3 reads CASSLGLAGVSGELFF. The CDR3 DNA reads TGTGCCAGCAGCTTGGGGCTAGCGGGAGTTTCCGGGGAGCTGTTTTTT.

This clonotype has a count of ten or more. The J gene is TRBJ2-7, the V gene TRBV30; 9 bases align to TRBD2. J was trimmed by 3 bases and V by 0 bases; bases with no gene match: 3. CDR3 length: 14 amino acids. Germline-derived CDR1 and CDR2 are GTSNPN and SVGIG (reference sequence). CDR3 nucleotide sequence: TGTGCCTGGAGTGTAGCGGGAGGCCTCTACGAGCAGTACTTC. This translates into CAWSVAGGLYEQYF.

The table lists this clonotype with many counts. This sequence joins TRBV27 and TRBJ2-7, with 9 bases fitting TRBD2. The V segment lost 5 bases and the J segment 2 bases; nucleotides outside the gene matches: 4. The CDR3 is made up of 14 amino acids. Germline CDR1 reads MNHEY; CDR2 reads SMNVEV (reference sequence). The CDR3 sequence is CASSPSGAPYEQYF. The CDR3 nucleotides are TGTGCCAGCAGTCCTAGCGGGGCCCCCTACGAGCAGTACTTC.

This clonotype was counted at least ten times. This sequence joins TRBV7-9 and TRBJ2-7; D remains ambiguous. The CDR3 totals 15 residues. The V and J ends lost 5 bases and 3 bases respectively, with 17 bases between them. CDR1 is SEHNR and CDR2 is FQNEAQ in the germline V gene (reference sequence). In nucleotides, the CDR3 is TGTGCCAGCAGCCCCGACTCTCAGTCGCGCTACGAGCAGTACTTC. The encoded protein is CASSPDSQSRYEQYF.

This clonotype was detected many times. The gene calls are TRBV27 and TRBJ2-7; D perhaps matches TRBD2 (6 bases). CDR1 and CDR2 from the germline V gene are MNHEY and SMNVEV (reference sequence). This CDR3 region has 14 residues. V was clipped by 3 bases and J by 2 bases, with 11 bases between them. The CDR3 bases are TGTGCCAGCAGTTTTTACGGCGGGACCTACGAGCAGTACTTC. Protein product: CASSFYGGTYEQYF.

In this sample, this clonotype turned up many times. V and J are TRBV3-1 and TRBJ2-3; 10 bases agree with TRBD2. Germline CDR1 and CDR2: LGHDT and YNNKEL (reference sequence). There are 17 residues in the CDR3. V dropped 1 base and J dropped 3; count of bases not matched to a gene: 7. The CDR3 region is CASSQGASGSGTDTQYF. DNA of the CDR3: TGTGCCAGCAGCCAAGGAGCTAGCGGGAGTGGGACAGATACGCAGTATTTT.

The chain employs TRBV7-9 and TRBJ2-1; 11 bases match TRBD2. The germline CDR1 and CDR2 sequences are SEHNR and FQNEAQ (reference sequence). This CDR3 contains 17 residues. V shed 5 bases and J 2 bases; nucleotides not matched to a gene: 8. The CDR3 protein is CASSPGTSGPPYNEQFF. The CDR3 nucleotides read TGTGCCAGCAGCCCCGGGACTAGCGGTCCTCCCTACAATGAGCAGTTCTTC.

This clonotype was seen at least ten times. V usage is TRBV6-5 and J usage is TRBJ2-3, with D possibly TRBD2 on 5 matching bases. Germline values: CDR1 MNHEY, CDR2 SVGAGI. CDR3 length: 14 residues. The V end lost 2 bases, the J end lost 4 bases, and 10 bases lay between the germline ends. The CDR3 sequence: CASSYGREADTQYF. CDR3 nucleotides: TGTGCCAGCAGTTACGGGAGAGAGGCAGATACGCAGTATTTT.

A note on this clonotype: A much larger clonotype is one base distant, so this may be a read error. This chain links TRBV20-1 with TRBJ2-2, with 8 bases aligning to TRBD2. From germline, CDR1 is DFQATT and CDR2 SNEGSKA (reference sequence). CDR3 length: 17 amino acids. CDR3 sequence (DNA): TGCTGTGCTAGCACCACCGGGACTAGTTACTTCACCGGGGAGCTGTTTTTT. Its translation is CCASTTGTSYFTGELFF.

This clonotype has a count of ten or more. The CDR3 coding sequence is TGCGCCAGCAGCTTGTGGGGGGATGGCTACACCTTC. Protein sequence: CASSLWGDGYTF. The rearrangement uses TRBV5-1 and TRBJ1-2; TRBD1 is a possible D gene (5 bases). Trimming removed 1 base from V and 6 bases from J, with 7 bases in between. This CDR3 is 12 amino acids long. Germline CDR1 is SGHRS and CDR2 is YFSETQ.

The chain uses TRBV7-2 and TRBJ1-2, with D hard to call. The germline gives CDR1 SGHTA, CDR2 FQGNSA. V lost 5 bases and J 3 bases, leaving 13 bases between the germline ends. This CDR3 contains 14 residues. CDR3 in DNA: TGTGCCAGCAGCAGGCCCGGCGACTACTATGGCTACACCTTC. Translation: CASSRPGDYYGYTF.

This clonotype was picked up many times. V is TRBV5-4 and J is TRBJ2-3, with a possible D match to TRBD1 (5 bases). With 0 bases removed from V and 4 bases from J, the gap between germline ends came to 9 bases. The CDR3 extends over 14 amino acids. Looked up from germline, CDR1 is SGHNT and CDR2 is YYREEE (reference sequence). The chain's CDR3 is CASSLEGEADTQYF. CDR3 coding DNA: TGTGCCAGCAGCTTGGAAGGGGAAGCAGATACGCAGTATTTT.

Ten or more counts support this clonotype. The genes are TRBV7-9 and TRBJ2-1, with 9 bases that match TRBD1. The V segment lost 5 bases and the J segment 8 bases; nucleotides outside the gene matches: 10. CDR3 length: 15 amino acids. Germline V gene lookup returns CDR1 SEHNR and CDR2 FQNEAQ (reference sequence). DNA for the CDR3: TGTGCCAGCAGCATCTTACAGGGGGCTCGAGATGAGCAGTTCTTC. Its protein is CASSILQGARDEQFF.

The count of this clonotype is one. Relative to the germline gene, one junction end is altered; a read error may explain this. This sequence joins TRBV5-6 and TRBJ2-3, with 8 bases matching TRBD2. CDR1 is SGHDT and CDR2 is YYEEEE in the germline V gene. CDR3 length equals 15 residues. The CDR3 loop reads CAISPGLSGGDTQYF. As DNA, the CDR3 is TGTGCCATCAGCCCCGGGCTCAGCGGGGGAGATACGCAGTATTTT.

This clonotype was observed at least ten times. The CDR3 nucleotides are TGCGCCAGCAGCTGGTCGGACGATGGGACGGACGAGCAGTACTTC. Translating it yields CASSWSDDGTDEQYF. The V call is TRBV5-1, the J call TRBJ2-7; D is perhaps TRBD1 or TRBD2 (5 bases each). The germline CDR1 and CDR2 sequences are SGHRS and YFSETQ. The CDR3 extends over 15 amino acids. The ends were cut back, 3 bases at V and 5 bases at J, with 18 bases in the middle.

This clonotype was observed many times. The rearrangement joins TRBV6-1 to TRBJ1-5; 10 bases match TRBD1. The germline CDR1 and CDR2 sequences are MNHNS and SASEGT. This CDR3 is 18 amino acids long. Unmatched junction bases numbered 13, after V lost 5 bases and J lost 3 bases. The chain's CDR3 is CASSKTGQGEVINQPQHF. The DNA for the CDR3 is TGTGCCAGCAGTAAAACCGGACAGGGGGAGGTGATCAATCAGCCCCAGCATTTT.

The CDR3 sequence: CATSRLSGARDEKLFF. DNA of the CDR3: TGTGCCACCAGCAGACTATCCGGGGCCAGAGATGAAAAACTGTTTTTT. The chain links TRBV15 to TRBJ1-4, with D possibly being TRBD1 (5 bases). CDR1 and CDR2 from the germline V gene are LNHNV and YYDKDF (reference sequence). V dropped 2 bases and J dropped 6 bases, with 16 bases sitting between them. The CDR3 contains 16 residues.